The 25 T cell receptor beta chains below come from one sample, sequenced in a study of spatial heterogeneity in lung cancer. Study-wide findings and caveats: Expanded alpha and beta TCR counts within tumors tracked tumor mutation counts.

The time point here: sample taken at primary tumor resection. A single record per CDR3 protein comes from TCRdb applying MiXCR to the 5' RACE reads. The table includes about 9,800 distinct CDR3 sequences, around half detected once. Their antigens remain unidentified. The source material was lung tumor tissue, sampled at surgery. Receptors were obtained from a female donor with early-stage non-small cell lung cancer.

The chain links TRBV11-2 to TRBJ2-1; 14 nucleotides agree with TRBD2. The trim removed 5 bases at V and 6 bases at J, leaving 9 bases unmatched. CDR1 is SGHAT and CDR2 is FQNNGV in the germline V gene. The CDR3 is 17 residues long. The CDR3 here is CASSPRLAGGQGNEQFF. The CDR3 coding sequence is TGTGCCAGCAGCCCCCGACTAGCGGGGGGGCAGGGCAATGAGCAGTTCTTC. Drawing the rest from reference TRBV11-2 and TRBJ2-1, the complete variable domain is EAGVAQSPRYKIIEKRQSVAFWCNPISGHATLYWYQQILGQGPKLLIQFQNNGVVDDSQLPKDRFSAERLKGVDSTLKIQPAKLEDSAVYLCASSPRLAGGQGNEQFFGPGTRLTVL.

The rearrangement joins TRBV7-2 to TRBJ2-1; 9 bases match TRBD2. Germline CDR1 reads SGHTA; CDR2 reads FQGNSA. CDR3 length: 16 amino acids. J gave up 5 bases and V 5 bases, and 10 bases lay outside the gene matches. This CDR3 reads CASSPRGTSLHNEQFF. The CDR3 coding sequence is TGTGCCAGCAGCCCGAGAGGGACTAGCCTTCACAATGAGCAGTTCTTC.

This chain links TRBV12-3 or TRBV12-4 with TRBJ1-5, with D unclear. The CDR3 totals 13 residues. Trimming took off 3 bases at V and 12 bases at J, with 15 bases between the two ends. CDR3 sequence reads: CASSLSLRNVQHF. DNA of the CDR3: TGTGCCAGCAGTTTGAGTCTCCGTAATGTCCAGCATTTT.

This clonotype has just a few counts. This rearrangement joins TRBV7-9 to TRBJ1-6; D ambiguous. The CDR3 sequence is 12 residues long. Trimming cost V 4 bases and J 9 bases, with 7 bases left between them. The germline V gene has CDR1 SEHNR and CDR2 FQNEAQ (reference sequence). The CDR3 DNA is TGTGCCAGCAGCTCTACCGTTTCACCCCTCCACTTT. This encodes CASSSTVSPLHF. Full variable domain (missing parts from reference TRBV7-9 and TRBJ1-6): DTGVSQNPRHKITKRGQNVTFRCDPISEHNRLYWYRQTLGQGPEFLTYFQNEAQLEKSRLLSDRFSAERPKGSFSTLEIQRTEQGDSAMYLCASSSTVSPLHFGNGTRLTVT.

The DNA for the CDR3 is TGTGCCAGCAGTTACTTGGGGGTGGGCACCTACACTGAAGCTTTCTTT. This translates into CASSYLGVGTYTEAFF. The chain joins TRBV6-5 to TRBJ1-1, with D possibly TRBD1 on 5 matching bases. The ends were cut back, 1 base at V and 3 bases at J, with 15 bases in the middle. The germline V gene has CDR1 MNHEY and CDR2 SVGAGI. CDR3 length: 16 residues.

The J gene is TRBJ2-1, the V gene TRBV11-3; D possibly uses TRBD1 or TRBD2 (5 bases each). V was shortened by 5 bases and J by 8 bases, with 13 bases between the two germline ends. Germline V gene data show CDR1 as SGHNT and CDR2 as YENEEA. The CDR3 covers 13 residues. DNA for the CDR3: TGTGCCAGCAGCCTCCGCTGGGGGTATGAGCAGTTCTTC. It specifies CASSLRWGYEQFF.

V usage is TRBV7-9 and J usage is TRBJ2-7, with 7 positions matching TRBD1. Germline trimming cut 3 bases from V and 7 bases from J; bases unmatched to any gene: 12. This CDR3 is 15 amino acids long. Germline CDR1 reads SEHNR; CDR2 reads FQNEAQ (reference sequence). The CDR3 loop is CASSFVRGGPNEQYF. CDR3 coding DNA: TGTGCCAGCAGCTTCGTTCGAGGGGGCCCTAATGAGCAGTACTTC.

Written as DNA, the CDR3 is TGTGCCAGCAGACCCGCCTCTGGGGCCAACGTCCTGACTTTC. This encodes CASRPASGANVLTF. V gene TRBV13 combines with J gene TRBJ2-6, with D hard to call. Deletions cut 6 bases from V and 0 bases from J, with 6 bases between. The germline gives CDR1 PRHDT, CDR2 FYEKMQ (reference sequence). The CDR3 runs 14 residues. Filled out from reference TRBV13 and TRBJ2-6, the complete variable domain reads AAGVIQSPRHLIKEKRETATLKCYPIPRHDTVYWYQQGPGQDPQFLISFYEKMQSDKGSIPDRFSAQQFSDYHSELNMSSLELGDSALYFCASRPASGANVLTFGAGSRLTVL.

J is TRBJ1-6 and V is TRBV15, with 8 bases that match TRBD1. Germline values: CDR1 LNHNV, CDR2 YYDKDF (reference sequence). V lost 8 bases and J lost 7; bases outside the gene matches: 7. The CDR3 runs 14 residues. CDR3 in DNA: TGTGCCACCGGGATCGGACAGGGAAATTCACCCCTCCACTTT. Translation: CATGIGQGNSPLHF.

The rearrangement links TRBV20-1 to TRBJ2-3; TRBD2 matches 7 bases. After removal of 5 bases from V and 8 bases from J, the junction contained 7 bases not matched to a gene. The CDR3 spans 12 residues. Looked up from germline, CDR1 is DFQATT and CDR2 is SNEGSKA (reference sequence). The CDR3: CSAADTSVTQYF. The CDR3 DNA follows: TGCAGTGCTGCAGATACTAGCGTTACGCAGTATTTT.

V is TRBV5-1 and J is TRBJ1-2; weak D call: TRBD1 (5 bases). V lost 4 bases to trimming and J lost 4 bases, with 11 bases between them. This CDR3 has 13 amino acids. CDR1 and CDR2 (germline): SGHRS, YFSETQ. CDR3 sequence: CASSPGTSYGYTF. CDR3 nucleotides: TGCGCCAGCAGCCCCGGGACTTCCTATGGCTACACCTTC. Looking up the rest from reference TRBV5-1 and TRBJ1-2 gives the full variable domain: KAGVTQTPRYLIKTRGQQVTLSCSPISGHRSVSWYQQTPGQGLQFLFEYFSETQRNKGNFPGRFSGRQFSNSRSEMNVSTLELGDSALYLCASSPGTSYGYTFGSGTRLTVV.

This clonotype was detected only a few times. This chain uses TRBV7-6 with TRBJ2-1; 9 bases are shared with TRBD2. The CDR3 is 15 residues long. The germline CDR1 and CDR2 sequences are SGHVS and FNYEAQ. V shed 1 base and J 9 bases; nucleotides not matched to a gene: 7. CDR3 sequence reads: CASSLGPAGGREQFF. Written as DNA, the CDR3 is TGTGCCAGCAGCTTAGGCCCAGCGGGGGGACGTGAGCAGTTCTTC.

A few counts support this clonotype. This rearrangement joins TRBV7-2 to TRBJ2-1; D possibly corresponds to TRBD1 (6 bases). This CDR3 contains 13 residues. CDR1 is SGHTA and CDR2 is FQGNSA in the germline V gene. V was shortened by 10 bases and J by 6 bases, with 16 bases between the two germline ends. This CDR3 reads CATKNGQSNEQFF. In nucleotides, the CDR3 is TGTGCCACGAAAAACGGACAGTCCAATGAGCAGTTCTTC.

The chain carries TRBV9 and TRBJ2-1; D is ambiguous. V was trimmed by 0 bases and J by 4 bases, leaving 11 bases between them. The CDR3 loop spans 15 amino acids. Germline V CDR1 and CDR2: SGDLS, YYNGEE. The CDR3 DNA reads TGTGCCAGCAGCGTAGAAACCCTAGGGTACAATGAGCAGTTCTTC. Translating gives CASSVETLGYNEQFF.

The chain carries TRBV7-8 and TRBJ2-1, with 8 bases matching TRBD1. V lost 4 bases, J lost 1 base, and 3 bases stayed unmatched. The germline CDR1 and CDR2 sequences are SGHVS and FQNEAQ. This CDR3 is built from 15 residues. The CDR3 reads CASSSGQASYNEQFF. The CDR3 nucleotides read TGTGCCAGCAGCTCGGGACAGGCTTCCTACAATGAGCAGTTCTTC. Based on the CDR3 plus reference TRBV7-8 and TRBJ2-1, the full variable domain is GAGVSQSPRYKVAKRGQDVALRCDPISGHVSLFWYQQALGQGPEFLTYFQNEAQLDKSGLPSDRFFAERPEGSVSTLKIQRTQQEDSAVYLCASSSGQASYNEQFFGPGTRLTVL.

A few counts support this clonotype. This chain connects TRBV28 to TRBJ2-3, with D perhaps matching TRBD1 or TRBD2 (5 bases each). This CDR3 is built from 13 residues. CDR1 is MDHEN, CDR2 SYDVKM, per germline. Trimming took off 9 bases at V and 0 bases at J, with 10 bases between the two ends. DNA of the CDR3: TGTGCCAGTAGGGGACCTAGCACAGATACGCAGTATTTT. It specifies CASRGPSTDTQYF.

This sequence joins TRBV29-1 and TRBJ2-5; 7 bases align to TRBD1. Germline V lookup: CDR1 SQVTM, CDR2 ANQGSEA. J lost 5 bases, V lost 5 bases, and 17 bases had no gene match. The CDR3 has 16 residues. CDR3 coding DNA: TGCAGCGTTCAGTTATCCGGGACAGCGCTTTTGGAGACCCAGTACTTC. Translation: CSVQLSGTALLETQYF.

The gene calls are TRBV28 and TRBJ1-4; weak D call: TRBD1 (5 bases). Germline V gene sequence: CDR1 MDHEN, CDR2 SYDVKM. Trimming removed 4 bases at V and 10 bases at J, with 10 bases between. CDR3 length equals 12 residues. The CDR3 reads CASSSPGRKLFF. In DNA, the CDR3 is TGTGCCAGCAGTTCTCCGGGACGAAAACTGTTTTTT.

This clonotype is labeled as medium-sized (0.01 to 0.1%). This rearrangement joins TRBV28 to TRBJ2-5, with a possible D match to TRBD2 (6 bases). Germline V gene lookup returns CDR1 MDHEN and CDR2 SYDVKM. CDR3 length: 14 amino acids. With 5 bases removed from V and 2 bases from J, the gap between germline ends came to 12 bases. CDR3 protein: CASSPLAAQETQYF. The CDR3 DNA follows: TGTGCCAGCAGTCCCTTAGCGGCGCAAGAGACCCAGTACTTC. The full variable domain, with the rest looked up from reference TRBV28 and TRBJ2-5, is DVKVTQSSRYLVKRTGEKVFLECVQDMDHENMFWYRQDPGLGLRLIYFSYDVKMKEKGDIPEGYSVSREKKERFSLILESASTNQTSMYLCASSPLAAQETQYFGPGTRLLVL.

The J gene is TRBJ2-7, the V gene TRBV7-2, with 10 bases that match TRBD1. CDR1 and CDR2 from the germline V gene are SGHTA and FQGNSA. Germline trimming cut 7 bases from V and 4 bases from J; bases unmatched to any gene: 10. CDR3 length equals 15 residues. In DNA form, the CDR3 reads TGTGCCAGCACCCCCGGGACAGGGGTCGTTTACGAGCAGTACTTC. Its translation: CASTPGTGVVYEQYF.

The J gene is TRBJ2-5, the V gene TRBV20-1; D tentatively reads TRBD1 or TRBD2 (6 bases each). Looked up from germline, CDR1 is DFQATT and CDR2 is SNEGSKA (reference sequence). V lost 5 bases to trimming and J lost 4 bases, with 11 bases between them. This CDR3 is built from 12 residues. The CDR3 reads CSASRGPETQYF. For the CDR3, the DNA is TGCAGTGCTTCTCGGGGGCCAGAGACCCAGTACTTC.

The chain is built from TRBV7-8 and TRBJ2-4, with unresolved D. The CDR3 runs 16 residues. Looked up from germline, CDR1 is SGHVS and CDR2 is FQNEAQ. V was shortened by 5 bases and J by 2 bases, with 16 bases between the two germline ends. The CDR3 DNA sequence: TGTGCCAGCAGCCCGCACTTGGCGGTTCCCAAAAACATTCAGTACTTC. This sequence encodes CASSPHLAVPKNIQYF.

The V call is TRBV6-2 or TRBV6-3, the J call TRBJ2-1, with D maybe TRBD2 (6 bases). Trimming took 2 bases from V and 7 from J, leaving 12 bases between them. CDR1 MNHEY and CDR2 SVGEGT come from the germline V gene. The CDR3 is 14 residues long. CDR3 DNA sequence: TGTGCCAGCAGTTACCCCTTCGGGGGAAATGAGCAGTTCTTC. It codes for CASSYPFGGNEQFF.

The V and J genes are TRBV18 and TRBJ1-2; D may be TRBD1 (5 bases). The CDR3 loop spans 14 amino acids. Looked up from germline, CDR1 is KGHSH and CDR2 is LQKENI. The V gene lost 3 bases and the J gene lost 7 bases, with 15 bases spanning the gap. The CDR3 sequence is CASSPGRQGVGYTF. The CDR3 DNA reads TGTGCCAGCTCACCCGGTCGTCAGGGAGTTGGCTACACCTTC.

This clonotype was detected only a few times. The gene calls are TRBV20-1 and TRBJ2-7; the match to TRBD1 covers 7 bases. CDR1 and CDR2 from the germline V gene are DFQATT and SNEGSKA (reference sequence). V lost 5 bases to trimming and J lost 6 bases; unmatched junction nucleotides: 10. The CDR3 sequence is 13 residues long. The CDR3 coding sequence is TGCAGTGCTCCGGACAGGATCCCCCTCGAGCAGTACTTC. Translated, it gives CSAPDRIPLEQYF.